One sample yielded the 5 T cell receptor beta chains listed below, sequenced in a study of blood T cell repertoires in COVID-19. Repertoires were generated with immunoSEQ multiplex PCR, while TCRdb's copy carries only in-frame clones and drops some. The sample has 130,000 or so clones, around 90% seen once. Sequencing was carried out using peripheral blood. These receptors originate from a human donor with COVID-19, enrolled during active disease. The donor label of this sample is uncertain.

J is TRBJ2-3 and V is TRBV11-2; TRBD2 matches at 11 bases. Per germline, CDR1 SGHAT and CDR2 FQNNGV. V lost 5 bases to trimming and J lost 2 bases; unmatched junction nucleotides: 6. There are 16 residues in the CDR3. The CDR3 reads CASSMRLAGTTDTQYF. The CDR3 DNA reads as TGTGCCAGCAGCATGAGACTAGCGGGAACCACAGATACGCAGTATTTT.

This chain links TRBV6-1 with TRBJ2-5, with a tentative D call TRBD2 (6 bases). Germline loops: CDR1 MNHNS, CDR2 SASEGT. With 0 bases removed from V and 5 bases from J, the gap between germline ends came to 10 bases. The CDR3 extends over 14 amino acids. The CDR3 is CASSEAGGAETQYF. The CDR3, as DNA: TGTGCCAGCAGTGAAGCGGGGGGTGCGGAGACCCAGTACTTC.

CDR3 coding DNA: TGCGCCAGCAGCTCCGGCCGGCTAGCGCAAGAGACCCAGTACTTC. Translation: CASSSGRLAQETQYF. V gene TRBV5-1 combines with J gene TRBJ2-5; a possible D gene is TRBD2 (6 bases). The germline CDR1 and CDR2 sequences are SGHRS and YFSETQ. V lost 3 bases to trimming and J lost 2 bases, with 14 bases between them. CDR3 length: 15 residues. Full variable domain (remainder filled in from reference TRBV5-1 and TRBJ2-5): KAGVTQTPRYLIKTRGQQVTLSCSPISGHRSVSWYQQTPGQGLQFLFEYFSETQRNKGNFPGRFSGRQFSNSRSEMNVSTLELGDSALYLCASSSGRLAQETQYFGPGTRLLVL.

This rearrangement joins TRBV6-6 to TRBJ1-5; D perhaps matches TRBD1 (5 bases). The ends were cut back, 4 bases at V and 5 bases at J, with 12 bases in the middle. Germline V gene sequence: CDR1 MNHNY, CDR2 SVGAGI (reference sequence). The CDR3 covers 14 residues. DNA of the CDR3: TGTGCCAGCAGTTCCCAGGGATTCGATCAGCCCCAGCATTTT. Translating it yields CASSSQGFDQPQHF.

The chain uses TRBV10-3 and TRBJ2-3, with D possibly matching TRBD1 (7 bases). The germline V gene has CDR1 ENHRY and CDR2 SYGVKD. Trimming removed 0 bases from V and 1 base from J, with 14 bases in between. The CDR3 runs to 17 residues. The CDR3 is CAISESGGGGGTDTQYF. CDR3 nucleotide sequence: TGTGCCATCAGTGAGTCTGGAGGGGGCGGCGGCACAGATACGCAGTATTTT.